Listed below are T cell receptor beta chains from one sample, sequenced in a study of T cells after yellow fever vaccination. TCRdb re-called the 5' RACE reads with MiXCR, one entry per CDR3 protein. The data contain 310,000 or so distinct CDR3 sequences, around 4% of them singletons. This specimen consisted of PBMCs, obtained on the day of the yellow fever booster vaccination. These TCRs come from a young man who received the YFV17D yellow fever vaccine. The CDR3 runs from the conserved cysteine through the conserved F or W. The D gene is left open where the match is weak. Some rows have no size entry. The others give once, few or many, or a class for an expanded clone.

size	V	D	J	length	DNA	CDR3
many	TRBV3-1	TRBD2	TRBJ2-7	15	TGTGCCAGCAGCCTTGGACTAGCCACCTCCTACGAGCAGTACTTC	CASSLGLATSYEQYF
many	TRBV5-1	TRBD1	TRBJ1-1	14	TGCGCCAGCAGCTTCGACAGGGAGGGCACTGAAGCTTTCTTT	CASSFDREGTEAFF
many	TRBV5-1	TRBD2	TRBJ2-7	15	TGCGCCAGCAGCTCCCGGACTAGCGGGCTCTACGAGCAGTACTTC	CASSSRTSGLYEQYF
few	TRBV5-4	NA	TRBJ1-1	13	TGTGCCAGCAGCGGAACAGGGAAGACTGAAGCTTTCTTT	CASSGTGKTEAFF
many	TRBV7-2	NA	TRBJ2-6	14	TGTGCCAGTAAACAGAACTCTGGGGCCAACGTCCTGACTTTC	CASKQNSGANVLTF
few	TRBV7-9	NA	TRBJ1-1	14	TGTGCCAGCAGCTCAGGGGCAGGGCACACTGAAGCTTTCTTT	CASSSGAGHTEAFF
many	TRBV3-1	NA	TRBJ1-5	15	TGTGCCAGCAGCCAAGGCCCCCAAAGCAATCAGCCCCAGCATTTT	CASSQGPQSNQPQHF
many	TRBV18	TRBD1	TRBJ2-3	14	TGTGCCAGCTCACCGGGACAGGGCACAGATACGCAGTATTTT	CASSPGQGTDTQYF
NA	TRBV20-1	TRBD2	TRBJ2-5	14	TGCAGTGCTAGGGCTAGCGGGGGGGCTGAGACCCAGTACTTC	CSARASGGAETQYF
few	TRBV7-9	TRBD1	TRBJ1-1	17	TGTGCCAGCAGCGACCCGGCGGACAGGGCGTTTGACACTGAAGCTTTCTTT	CASSDPADRAFDTEAFF
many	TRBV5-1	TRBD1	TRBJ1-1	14	TGCGCCAGCAGCTTTACAGGGGTGAGCGCTGAAGCTTTCTTT	CASSFTGVSAEAFF
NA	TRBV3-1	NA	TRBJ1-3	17	TGTGCCAGCAGCCAAGATATTGCGGGGTTCTCTGGAAACACCATATATTTT	CASSQDIAGFSGNTIYF
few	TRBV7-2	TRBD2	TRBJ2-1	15	TGTGCCAGCAGCGCCCGGTGGCGGGGGGGCGGTGAGCAGTTCTTC	CASSARWRGGGEQFF
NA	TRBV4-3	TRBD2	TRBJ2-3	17	TGCGCCAGCAGCCAAGCCACTAGCGGGGGGAGTACGGATACGCAGTATTTT	CASSQATSGGSTDTQYF
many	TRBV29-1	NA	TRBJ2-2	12	TGCAGCGTCCAGGGAAACGTAAGGGAGCTGTTTTTT	CSVQGNVRELFF
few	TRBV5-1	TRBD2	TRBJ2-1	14	TGCGCCAGCACCGGACTAGCGGGGAAAAATGAGCAGTTCTTC	CASTGLAGKNEQFF
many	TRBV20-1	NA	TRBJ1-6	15	TGCAGTGCTAGAACAGGGACGGGATATAATTCACCCCTCCACTTT	CSARTGTGYNSPLHF
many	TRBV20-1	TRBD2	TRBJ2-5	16	TGCAGTGCTAGAGATCGACCGGGGGGGCCTAGTGAGACCCAGTACTTC	CSARDRPGGPSETQYF
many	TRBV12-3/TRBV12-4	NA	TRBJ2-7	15	TGTGCCAGCAGCGTTGACAGATTTCCATCCTACGAGCAGTACTTC	CASSVDRFPSYEQYF
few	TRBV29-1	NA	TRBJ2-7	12	TGCAGCGTTGTAACGTTTATGGACGAGCAGTACTTC	CSVVTFMDEQYF
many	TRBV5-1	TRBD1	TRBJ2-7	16	TGCGCCAGCAGCGGCCTGGTGGGACAGGGGGTGGACGAGCAGTACTTC	CASSGLVGQGVDEQYF
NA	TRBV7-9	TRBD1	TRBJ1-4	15	TGTGCCAGCAGCCACACAGGGGTCACTAATGAAAAACTGTTTTTT	CASSHTGVTNEKLFF
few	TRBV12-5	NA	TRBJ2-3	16	TGTGCTAGTGGTTTGGTTATTAGCGCACTCACAGATACGCAGTATTTT	CASGLVISALTDTQYF
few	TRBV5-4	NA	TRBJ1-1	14	TGTGCCGCATTCCGCGGGGGGATGGACACTGAAGCTTTCTTT	CAAFRGGMDTEAFF
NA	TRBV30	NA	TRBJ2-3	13	TGTGCCTGGAGCGATAGCGGTAGGGATACGCAGTATTTT	CAWSDSGRDTQYF
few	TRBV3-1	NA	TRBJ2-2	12	TGTGCCAGCAGCCAGGAAGGACAGGAGCTGTTTTTT	CASSQEGQELFF
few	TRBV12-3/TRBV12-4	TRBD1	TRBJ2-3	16	TGTGCCAGCAGTCCGGCCGGGACAGAGGGCACAGATACGCAGTATTTT	CASSPAGTEGTDTQYF
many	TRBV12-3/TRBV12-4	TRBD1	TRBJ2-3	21	TGTGCCAGCAGTTTTAGGGCCCGGGGGTTCGGGACAGGGAGGGTCGTGGATACGCAGTATTTT	CASSFRARGFGTGRVVDTQYF
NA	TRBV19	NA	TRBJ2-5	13	TGTGCCAGCAACCAGCGGTTACAAGAGACCCAGTACTTC	CASNQRLQETQYF
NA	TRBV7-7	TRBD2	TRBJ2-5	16	TGTGCTAGCAGCCCCTTCCTTAGCGGGGGTCAAGAGACCCAGTACTTC	CASSPFLSGGQETQYF
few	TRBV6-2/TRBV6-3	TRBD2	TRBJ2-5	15	TGTGCCAGCAGACCCCTACTAGCGCACCAAGAGACCCAGTACTTC	CASRPLLAHQETQYF
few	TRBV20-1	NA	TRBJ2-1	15	TGCAGTGCTAGCTTATGGCCTGATTCCTACAATGAGCAGTTCTTC	CSASLWPDSYNEQFF
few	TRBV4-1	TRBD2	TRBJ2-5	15	TGCGCCAGCAGCTCCCTAGCGGGGGTGTCTCGGGTCCAGTACTTC	CASSSLAGVSRVQYF
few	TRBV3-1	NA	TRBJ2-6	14	TGTGCCAGCAGCCAATTAGGTGGGGCCAACGTCCTGACTTTC	CASSQLGGANVLTF
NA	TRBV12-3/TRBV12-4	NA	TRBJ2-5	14	TGTGCCAGCAGTCCGTCAACGCAACAAGAGACCCAGTACTTC	CASSPSTQQETQYF
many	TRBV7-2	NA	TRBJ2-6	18	TGTGCCAGCAGCTTGGTGGGGGGCCGAATCTCTGGGGCCAACGTCCTGACTTTC	CASSLVGGRISGANVLTF
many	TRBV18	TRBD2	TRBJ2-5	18	TGTGCCAGCTCACCAGCAGAAACGGGACTAGCGGGGGAAGAGACCCAGTACTTC	CASSPAETGLAGEETQYF